What follows is one TCR beta chain and its context. Germline loops: CDR1 MNHEY, CDR2 SVGAGI. V shed 4 bases and J 3 bases; nucleotides not matched to a gene: 7. The CDR3 extends over 16 amino acids. This entry is derived from a study of blood T cell repertoires in COVID-19. Sequencing used immunoSEQ multiplex PCR; TCRdb keeps in-frame clones, though not all of them. The data hold 50,000 to 80,000 clones, with 80% to 95% observed a single time. The TCR sequence derives from a woman aged 80 or older with active COVID-19. V usage is TRBV6-5 and J usage is TRBJ2-5, with 11 bases that match TRBD2. The sample consisted of peripheral blood. The CDR3 reads CASSSDPSGGKETQYF. The CDR3, as DNA: TGTGCCAGCAGTTCGGATCCTAGCGGGGGGAAAGAGACCCAGTACTTC.